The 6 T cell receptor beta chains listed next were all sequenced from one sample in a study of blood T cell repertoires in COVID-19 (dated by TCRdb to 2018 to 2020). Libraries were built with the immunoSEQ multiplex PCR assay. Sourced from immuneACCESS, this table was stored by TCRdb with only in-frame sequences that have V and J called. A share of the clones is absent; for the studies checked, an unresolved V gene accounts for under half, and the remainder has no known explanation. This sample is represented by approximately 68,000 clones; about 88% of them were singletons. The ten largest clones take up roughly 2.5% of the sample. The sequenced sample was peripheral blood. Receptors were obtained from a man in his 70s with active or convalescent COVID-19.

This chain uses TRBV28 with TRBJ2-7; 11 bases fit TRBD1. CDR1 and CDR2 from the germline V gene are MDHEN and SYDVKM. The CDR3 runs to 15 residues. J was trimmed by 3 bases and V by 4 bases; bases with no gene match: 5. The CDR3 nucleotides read TGTGCCAGCAGTTCCGGGACAGGGGGTATCTACGAGCAGTACTTC. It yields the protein CASSSGTGGIYEQYF.

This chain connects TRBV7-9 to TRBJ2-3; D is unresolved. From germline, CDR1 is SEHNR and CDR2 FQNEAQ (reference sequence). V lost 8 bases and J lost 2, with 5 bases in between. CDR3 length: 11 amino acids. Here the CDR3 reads CASSLTDTQYF. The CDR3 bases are TGTGCCAGCTCCCTCACAGATACGCAGTATTTT.

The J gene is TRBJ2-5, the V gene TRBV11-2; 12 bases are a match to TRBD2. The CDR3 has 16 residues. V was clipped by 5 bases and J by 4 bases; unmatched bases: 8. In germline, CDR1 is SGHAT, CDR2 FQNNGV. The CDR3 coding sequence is TGTGCCAGCAGCACAAAGTGGGGACTAGCGGGAGAGACCCAGTACTTC. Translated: CASSTKWGLAGETQYF.

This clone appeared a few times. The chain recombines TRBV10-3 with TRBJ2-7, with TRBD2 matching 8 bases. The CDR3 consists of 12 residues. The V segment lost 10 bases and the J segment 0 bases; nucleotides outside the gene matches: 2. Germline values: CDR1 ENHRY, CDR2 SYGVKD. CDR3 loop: CATLAGSYEQYF. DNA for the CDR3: TGTGCCACCCTAGCGGGCTCCTACGAGCAGTACTTC.

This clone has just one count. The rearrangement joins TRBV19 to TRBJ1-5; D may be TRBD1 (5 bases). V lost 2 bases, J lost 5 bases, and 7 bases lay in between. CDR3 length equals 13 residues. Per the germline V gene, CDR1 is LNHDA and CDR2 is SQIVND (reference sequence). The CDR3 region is CASSIQGDQPQHF. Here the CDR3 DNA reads TGTGCCAGTAGTATACAGGGTGATCAGCCCCAGCATTTT.

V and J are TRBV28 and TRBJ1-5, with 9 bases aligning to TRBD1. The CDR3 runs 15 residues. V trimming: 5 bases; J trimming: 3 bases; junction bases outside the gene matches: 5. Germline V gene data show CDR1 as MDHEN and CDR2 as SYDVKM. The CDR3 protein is CASSKTGGDNQPQHF. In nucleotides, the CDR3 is TGTGCCAGCAGTAAGACAGGGGGGGACAATCAGCCCCAGCATTTT.